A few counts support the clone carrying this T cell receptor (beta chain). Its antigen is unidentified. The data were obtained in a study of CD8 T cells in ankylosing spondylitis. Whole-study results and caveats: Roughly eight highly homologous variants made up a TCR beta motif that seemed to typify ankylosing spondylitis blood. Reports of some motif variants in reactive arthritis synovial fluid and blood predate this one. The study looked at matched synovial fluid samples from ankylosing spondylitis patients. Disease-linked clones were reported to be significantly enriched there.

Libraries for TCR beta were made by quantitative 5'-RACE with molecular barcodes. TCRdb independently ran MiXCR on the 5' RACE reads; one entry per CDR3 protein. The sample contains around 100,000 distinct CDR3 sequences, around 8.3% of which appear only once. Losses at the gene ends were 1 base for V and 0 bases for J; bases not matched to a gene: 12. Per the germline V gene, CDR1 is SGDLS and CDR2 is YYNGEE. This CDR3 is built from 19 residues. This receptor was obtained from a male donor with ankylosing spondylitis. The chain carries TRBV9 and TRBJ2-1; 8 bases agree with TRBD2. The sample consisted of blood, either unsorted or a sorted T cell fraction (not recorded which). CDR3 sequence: CASSVTQTSARISYNEQFF. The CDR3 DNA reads TGTGCCAGCAGCGTAACCCAGACTAGCGCCCGGATCTCCTACAATGAGCAGTTCTTC.